Shown below are 3 T cell receptor beta chains from a single sample sequenced in a study of human T cells and chemical hapten exposure. TCRdb independently ran MiXCR on the RACE reads; one entry per CDR3 protein. The top ten clones hold around 3% of a sample with 95,000 or so distinct CDR3 sequences, roughly 10% of them seen once. The time point: patch test 2, 6 weeks after DPC sensitization. Treatment given: therapeutic diphenylcyclopropenone sensitization with weekly scalp DPC. Specimen: whole blood, collected in connection with sensitization to the hapten diphenylcyclopropenone (DPC). These receptors all come from a middle-aged woman with alopecia areata. Some clones in this sample may be carry-over from other donors' samples.

This clonotype has a handful of counts. The chain is built from TRBV6-5 and TRBJ1-5, with a weak D call TRBD1 (5 bases). The germline V and J ends were trimmed by 6 bases and 5 bases, with 20 bases remaining between them. The CDR3 loop spans 16 amino acids. CDR1 is MNHEY, CDR2 SVGAGI, per germline. The CDR3 nucleotides read TGTGCCAGCAGCTCCGACAGAGACGATATTTATCAGCCCCAGCATTTT. As protein: CASSSDRDDIYQPQHF.

In this sample, this clonotype turned up many times. V gene TRBV6-2 or TRBV6-3 combines with J gene TRBJ2-6, with a weak D call TRBD1 (6 bases). Germline values: CDR1 MNHEY, CDR2 SVGEGT. Deletions cut 7 bases from V and 0 bases from J, with 25 bases between. The CDR3 extends over 20 amino acids. CDR3 DNA: TGTGCCAGCAAAATATCCGGTGACAGGCATAGAACCTCTGGGGCCAACGTCCTGACTTTC. Amino acids: CASKISGDRHRTSGANVLTF.

This clonotype was seen ten or more times. The genes are TRBV7-9 and TRBJ2-5; maybe TRBD2 (6 bases). V lost 3 bases and J 3 bases, leaving 11 bases between the germline ends. Germline values: CDR1 SEHNR, CDR2 FQNEAQ (reference sequence). The CDR3 covers 14 residues. The CDR3 DNA follows: TGTGCCAGCAGCTTGGCTAGCGAAGAAGAGACCCAGTACTTC. Translating gives CASSLASEEETQYF. Full variable domain (remainder filled in from reference TRBV7-9 and TRBJ2-5): DTGVSQNPRHKITKRGQNVTFRCDPISEHNRLYWYRQTLGQGPEFLTYFQNEAQLEKSRLLSDRFSAERPKGSFSTLEIQRTEQGDSAMYLCASSLASEEETQYFGPGTRLLVL.